These T cell receptor beta chains were read from a single sample in a study of T cells after yellow fever vaccination. Using its own MiXCR run on the 5' RACE reads, TCRdb lists one record per CDR3 protein. The data contain approximately 260,000 distinct CDR3 sequences, around 5.3% of them singletons. This sample comprised CD4+ T cells sorted from PBMCs, obtained on the day of the yellow fever booster vaccination. These receptors were collected from a man aged 18 to 29 who received the YFV17D yellow fever vaccine. The CDR3 runs from the conserved cysteine through the conserved F or W. Where a row states a size, it is once, few, many or the class of an expanded clone; other rows omit it.

TRBJ1-6,-,TRBV5-1,CASKISDPLHF
TRBJ2-7,few,TRBV18,CASSPGLEQYF
TRBJ2-2,few,TRBV19,CASSMAGSTGELFF
TRBJ1-1,-,TRBV5-1,CASSFYRGRGTEAFF
TRBJ1-3,few,TRBV6-5,CASRIGTSNTIYF
TRBJ1-5,-,TRBV12-3/TRBV12-4,CASSPWGGGNQPQHF
TRBJ2-1,-,TRBV3-1,CASSTLLKQFF
TRBJ1-1,-,TRBV28,CASSFMPQGTEAFF
TRBJ1-3,many,TRBV10-3,CAISESPGITIYF
TRBJ2-1,many,TRBV10-2,CASSVAGAYNEQFF
TRBJ1-1,-,TRBV24-1,CATSSGGEKGNTEAFF
TRBJ2-3,-,TRBV6-2/TRBV6-3,CASSRPTARRATQYF
TRBJ1-1,-,TRBV7-2,CASSLGGTGQRTEAFF
TRBJ2-3,many,TRBV5-1,CASSSQGPAGTQYF
TRBJ1-4,-,TRBV6-1,CASRWGEKLFF
TRBJ2-4,-,TRBV5-1,CASSLGLAGEFLAKNIQYF
TRBJ2-3,many,TRBV7-2,CASRPVLRGDTQYF
TRBJ2-6,many,TRBV4-3,CASSQDSDVLTF
TRBJ2-2,many,TRBV7-2,CASSLVRGFTGELFF
TRBJ2-6,few,TRBV5-4,CASSSGTGKSGANVLTF
TRBJ2-1,many,TRBV6-2/TRBV6-3,CASTDHGLDSYNEQFF
TRBJ1-3,few,TRBV20-1,CSASGGAGNTIYF
TRBJ1-5,-,TRBV18,CASSPPTGLGNQPQHF
TRBJ2-7,-,TRBV20-1,CSASGYGGPNEQYF
TRBJ2-4,-,TRBV6-5,CASSEDRKVAKNIQYF
TRBJ1-1,-,TRBV18,CASSPESMNTEAFF
TRBJ1-5,few,TRBV6-2/TRBV6-3,CASRDRGRQRQPQHF
TRBJ1-1,-,TRBV7-2,CASSPWDGAFF
TRBJ2-6,many,TRBV6-5,CASSQQGAGANVLTF
TRBJ2-5,-,TRBV4-3,CASSQVLAGKETQYF
TRBJ1-6,few,TRBV2,CASTGPRETPLHF
TRBJ2-7,many,TRBV6-5,CASGVRAYEQYF
TRBJ1-6,few,TRBV3-1,CASSRVKGGPLHF
TRBJ1-2,few,TRBV7-2,CASSWYRDREGYTF
TRBJ1-5,-,TRBV20-1,CSAPRTGMNQPQHF
TRBJ2-3,few,TRBV5-4,CASSHGTSGGPSTDTQYF
TRBJ1-2,few,TRBV3-1,CASSQSPPPGSYTF
TRBJ2-1,-,TRBV4-1,CASSRSRNRISYNEQFF
TRBJ2-1,many,TRBV12-3/TRBV12-4,CASSPRTGLTYNEQFF
TRBJ2-1,few,TRBV6-4,CASSDWFGAPTSYNEQFF
TRBJ2-5,few,TRBV20-1,CSARVPGSQETQYF
TRBJ1-1,few,TRBV7-2,CASSSVGLGSTEAFF
TRBJ2-7,many,TRBV30,CALQGPTYEQYF
TRBJ2-4,-,TRBV7-2,CASSLDLRGDIQYF
TRBJ1-1,many,TRBV18,CASSQGGENTEAFF
TRBJ1-5,-,TRBV6-1,CAALSPGLNQPQHF
TRBJ1-2,few,TRBV18,CASSPPSTGSGSGYGYTF
TRBJ2-2,many,TRBV18,CASSPRLAGDTGELFF
TRBJ1-1,many,TRBV12-3/TRBV12-4,CASSFRDTEAFF
TRBJ1-2,few,TRBV29-1,CSVGGDRGLYNGYTF
TRBJ1-2,many,TRBV5-1,CASSSGTKYGYTF
TRBJ1-1,few,TRBV20-1,CSAKQGAYTEAFF
TRBJ2-3,-,TRBV18,CASSPVPLPDTQYF
TRBJ1-4,few,TRBV5-1,CASSQRPYYELFF